The rows below give T cell receptor beta chains drawn from one sample of a study of T cell responses to AZD1222 COVID-19 vaccine. Measured with immunoSEQ multiplex PCR; TCRdb has only the in-frame clones, and not every one. The data show 140,000 to 150,000 clones, 70% to 90% seen once. Material: peripheral blood, obtained on day 0 of AZD1222 vaccination. The receptors here all came from an adult in good health. CDR3s include the opening cysteine and the closing phenylalanine or tryptophan. A D gene is named only where the DNA matches it firmly. The size entry is marked missing in some rows and otherwise reads once, few, many or a size class.

abundance,v_gene,j_gene,d_gene,CDR3aa,CDR3nt
.,TRBV11-2,TRBJ1-4,.,CASSPMGSEKLFF,TGTGCCAGCAGCCCGATGGGGAGTGAAAAACTGTTTTTT
once,TRBV9,TRBJ1-3,.,CASSSRGGSGNTIYF,TGTGCCAGCAGCTCCCGGGGAGGTTCTGGAAACACCATATATTTT
.,TRBV5-1,TRBJ2-4,.,CASSPGDRNIQYF,TGCGCCAGCAGCCCGGGCGACCGGAACATTCAGTACTTC
few,TRBV5-6,TRBJ1-3,.,CASSDNWASGNTIYF,TGTGCCAGCAGCGACAATTGGGCCTCTGGAAACACCATATATTTT
.,TRBV24-1,TRBJ2-5,TRBD2,CATSDPRGAAETQYF,TGTGCCACCAGTGACCCGCGGGGGGCCGCCGAGACCCAGTACTTC
.,TRBV27,TRBJ1-2,TRBD1,CASSLTQGGYGYTF,TGTGCCAGCAGTTTAACCCAGGGGGGGTATGGCTACACCTTC
.,TRBV18,TRBJ1-2,TRBD1,CASSPGQGADYGYTF,TGTGCCAGCTCACCCGGACAGGGGGCAGACTATGGCTACACCTTC
.,TRBV6-1,TRBJ2-1,.,CASSERREANEQFF,TGTGCCAGCAGTGAACGACGGGAAGCCAATGAGCAGTTCTTC
.,TRBV5-1,TRBJ2-3,TRBD2,CASSLASGGGLADTQYF,TGCGCCAGCAGCTTGGCATCCGGGGGAGGGTTGGCAGATACGCAGTATTTT
.,TRBV29-1,TRBJ1-1,.,CSVDGVATEAFF,TGCAGCGTTGATGGGGTGGCCACTGAAGCTTTCTTT
.,TRBV7-2,TRBJ2-1,TRBD2,CASSSHPFGLEVGEQFF,TGTGCCAGCAGCTCCCACCCTTTTGGACTAGAGGTGGGGGAGCAGTTCTTC
.,TRBV3-1/TRBV3-2,TRBJ2-2,.,CASSQAPWGANDGELFF,TGTGCCAGCAGCCAAGCCCCATGGGGGGCAAACGACGGGGAGCTGTTTTTT
.,TRBV5-1,TRBJ1-1,.,CASSLAREGGSEKAFF,TGCGCCAGCAGCTTAGCCAGGGAGGGTGGGTCAGAGAAAGCTTTCTTT
.,TRBV11-2,TRBJ2-1,.,CASSQGRSSYNEQFF,TGTGCCAGCAGCCAAGGACGGAGCTCCTACAATGAGCAGTTCTTC
.,TRBV19,TRBJ1-5,.,CASTPASEFNQPQHF,TGTGCCAGTACCCCCGCGTCGGAGTTCAATCAGCCCCAGCATTTT
.,TRBV10-1,TRBJ2-7,.,CATTPGMGVYEQYF,TGCGCCACCACGCCGGGAATGGGGGTCTACGAGCAGTACTTC
.,TRBV28,TRBJ1-5,.,CASTRGGSAQHF,TGTGCCAGCACCCGGGGGGGTTCGGCCCAGCATTTT
.,TRBV6-5,TRBJ2-5,.,CASRAGGRQETQYF,TGTGCCAGCAGGGCAGGTGGGCGCCAAGAGACCCAGTACTTC
.,TRBV3-1/TRBV3-2,TRBJ1-3,TRBD1,CASSQDGTVNTIYF,TGTGCCAGCAGCCAAGATGGGACAGTTAACACCATATATTTT
.,TRBV30,TRBJ1-2,.,CAWINREYYGYTF,TGTGCCTGGATCAACAGGGAGTACTATGGCTACACCTTC
.,TRBV6-5,TRBJ1-5,.,CASKDSRYQPQHF,TGTGCCAGCAAAGACAGCAGATATCAGCCCCAGCATTTT
.,TRBV18,TRBJ1-1,.,CASSVTENTEAFF,TGTGCCAGCTCAGTCACAGAGAACACTGAAGCTTTCTTT
.,TRBV11-3,TRBJ2-3,.,CASSQPSTDTQYF,TGTGCCAGCAGCCAGCCAAGCACAGATACGCAGTATTTT
.,TRBV3-1/TRBV3-2,TRBJ2-1,TRBD2,CASSPSGGGYNEQFF,TGTGCCAGCAGCCCCAGCGGGGGGGGTTACAATGAGCAGTTCTTC